This TCR beta chain is drawn from a study of OX40 agonist ivuxolimab in advanced cancers. Assay used: immunoSEQ multiplex PCR; TCRdb lists only in-frame clones, some missing. The sample holds about 62,000 clones, around 81% seen once. Per the germline V gene, CDR1 is GTSNPN and CDR2 is SVGIG (reference sequence). The CDR3 spans 14 residues. V was pared by 7 bases and J by 3 bases, with 12 bases of the junction left unmatched. With baseline, cycle 4 day 1, and cycle 7 day 1 as timepoints, blood was sampled. V usage is TRBV30 and J usage is TRBJ2-7, with 7 bases matching TRBD2. Sequencing was performed on CD4+ or CD8+ T cells sorted from blood, taken in a trial of the OX40 agonist ivuxolimab. The source is an adult with an advanced solid tumor such as melanoma, head and neck, liver or kidney cancer. CDR3 sequence reads: CASTVGGGYYEQYF. CDR3 sequence (DNA): TGTGCCTCCACGGTGGGGGGGGGATACTACGAGCAGTACTTC.